This T cell receptor (beta chain) was sequenced in a study of blood T cells in healthy people across ages (dated by TCRdb to 2015 to 2017). About the full investigation: Template switching captured roughly one uniquely barcoded TCR beta cDNA molecule per two T cells in model experiments. Two additional independent replicas of 1 million unique cDNA reads from the same blood draw were analyzed for two donors (one aged 18 to 30 and one aged 80 or older). Using deep sequencing normalized with unique cDNA molecular identifiers, the study measured how TCR beta repertoire diversity changes with age. To avoid experimental bias, donors of different ages were randomly spread across the sequencing lanes. The donors were divided into four age groups: young (average approximately 17 years), middle-aged (about 39), aged (roughly 66) and long-lived (82).

There are 13 amino acids in the CDR3, from cysteine to phenylalanine inclusive. The CDR3 DNA has 39 bases and is translated from base 1. Clipping removes 4 bases from V and 6 bases from J, with 6 as the unmatched junction base count. Sequences SQVTM (CDR1) and ANQGSEA (CDR2) are obtained from the germline V gene. Receptor libraries were prepared by 5' RACE. Instrument on record: Illumina HiSeq 2500. The second PCR ran for roughly 6 to 11 cycles and used a J-beta primer mix along with a sample-barcoded 5' primer. Each TCR beta cDNA molecule received a unique molecular identifier from a template-switch 5' adaptor carrying 12 random nucleotides. Each sample yielded at least 2.5 million CDR3-containing paired-end reads. First-strand cDNA synthesis was performed from all RNA using the Mint cDNA synthesis kit, with priming by a TRBC-specific oligonucleotide. Following uracil-DNA glycosylase treatment, a first 18-cycle PCR with universal primers M1SS and BC2_uni_R was performed on all cDNA. Processing in the source paper ran as follows. For normalization, 1 million high-quality reads were randomly selected from each sample, with every read carrying a distinct molecular identifier. Instead of being binned into consensus sequences, reads that shared molecular identifiers were thrown out. MiTCR, with a Q25 quality threshold and the strictest error-elimination algorithm, was used for CDR3 identification, clonotype clustering and error correction. A nonparametric unseen species model with Euler transformation was used to estimate lower-bound total TCR beta diversity. TCRdb trimmed public reads at Q25 via fastp, called clones via MiXCR and kept in-frame beta chains. When rows share a CDR3 protein, they turn into one entry using the most common DNA and genes. TCRdb, not the original authors, processed these V and J calls. This sample lists about 1 million distinct CDR3 sequences; over 35% were detected once. The ten largest account for 18% of the sample.

The donors were under 40 Caucasian individuals from Russia, aged about 6 to 100 years, who were systemically healthy. Each donor gave about 9.8 milliliters of peripheral blood, drawn into EDTA-treated Vacutainer tubes. Ficoll-Paque density-gradient centrifugation was used to isolate PBMCs, with at least 6.5 million per sample. Trizol reagent was used to extract total RNA from PBMCs, with at least 6 micrograms per sample. For every donor, flow cytometry on a PBMC aliquot measured the percentage of naive CD45RAhigh/CD27high T cells. Note on this clonotype: It has no known antigen specificity. No base qualities exist here, and no much larger clone lies one base off it.

Overall study outcomes, separate from this receptor: Since profiling was done on bulk unsorted PBMCs, naive and antigen-experienced compartments could not be conclusively compared. The percentage of naive T cells measured by flow cytometry correlated strongly with observed TCR beta diversity. As age increased, observed TCR beta diversity per million T cells dropped in a roughly linear way, and a significant reduction was already evident by age about 40. Because donor CMV infection status was unknown, age-related changes in expanded clonotypes were potentially confounded. Compared with the aged group, the long-lived group had more naive CD4+ T cells, fewer expanded clones and increased TCR diversity, suggesting age selection. Estimates of total diversity based on one million sequenced T cells were regarded as lower bounds and as underestimates.

Sequencing was performed on blood. The receptor's source is a woman aged 55-70 years in good health. This sequence uses TRBV29-1 and TRBJ2-3, and TRBD1 matches 8 of the central bases. In nucleotides, the sequence is TGCAGCGTTGCGCAGGGGGCCGGGGATACGCAGTATTTT. Its amino acids are CSVAQGAGDTQYF.